This is a list of T cell receptor beta chains from one sample in a study of blood T cells in healthy people across ages. TCRdb independently ran MiXCR on the 5' RACE reads; one entry per CDR3 protein. The table shows hundreds of thousands of distinct CDR3 sequences, with about 42% occurring only once. The sample consisted of blood. The receptor source for this set is a man older than 75 in good health. Both conserved end residues are part of each CDR3. D genes are given only for firm matches. Clone size appears in some rows only: once, few, many, or a class for an expanded clone.

.	TRBV20-1	.	TRBJ2-7	CSAAGVREQYF	TGCAGTGCAGCAGGGGTACGCGAGCAGTACTTC
.	TRBV7-2	.	TRBJ2-5	CASSFSFRETQYF	TGTGCCAGCAGCTTTTCGTTCAGGGAGACCCAGTACTTC
TRBD1	TRBV4-2	.	TRBJ1-1	CASSQETPPSTGANTEAFF	TGTGCCAGCAGCCAAGAAACTCCCCCATCGACAGGGGCGAACACTGAAGCTTTCTTT
TRBD2	TRBV20-1	.	TRBJ2-1	CSPRDRTSGLIHEQFF	TGCAGTCCTAGAGACAGGACTAGCGGCCTTATACATGAGCAGTTCTTC
.	TRBV3-1	.	TRBJ2-1	CASSQLGSHNEQFF	TGTGCCAGCAGCCAACTCGGGTCGCACAATGAGCAGTTCTTC
.	TRBV24-1	.	TRBJ2-1	CATSDGVRGFNEQFF	TGTGCCACCAGTGATGGCGTGAGAGGTTTCAATGAGCAGTTCTTC
.	TRBV29-1	.	TRBJ2-5	CSGRGGAAAETQYF	TGCAGCGGACGCGGAGGGGCCGCCGCGGAGACCCAGTACTTC
.	TRBV28	.	TRBJ2-1	CASTSGIYNEQFF	TGTGCCAGCACCAGTGGCATATACAATGAGCAGTTCTTC
TRBD1	TRBV5-5	.	TRBJ1-2	CASSRDRRYGYTF	TGTGCCAGCAGCCGGGACAGACGCTATGGCTACACCTTC
TRBD2	TRBV6-4	once	TRBJ2-1	CASSDGTSGGANEQFF	TGTGCCAGCAGTGACGGTACTAGCGGGGGTGCCAATGAGCAGTTCTTC
.	TRBV28	.	TRBJ1-5	CASSLPGTQNQPQHF	TGTGCCAGCAGTTTACCCGGGACACAAAATCAGCCCCAGCATTTT
TRBD2	TRBV11-2	.	TRBJ2-7	CASSLSLGLADSYEQYF	TGTGCCAGCAGCTTATCTCTCGGACTAGCGGACTCCTACGAGCAGTACTTC
.	TRBV27	many	TRBJ1-2	CASRANYGYTF	TGTGCCAGCAGGGCGAACTATGGCTACACCTTC
.	TRBV12-3/TRBV12-4	few	TRBJ1-4	CASSPQGGNEKLFF	TGTGCCAGCAGCCCCCAAGGAGGGAATGAAAAACTGTTTTTT
.	TRBV7-2	few	TRBJ2-7	CASSSTILGEQYF	TGTGCCAGCAGCTCGACGATCCTGGGGGAGCAGTACTTC
TRBD1	TRBV5-1	.	TRBJ1-4	CASSQSQTGEDEKLFF	TGCGCCAGCAGTCAAAGCCAGACAGGGGAGGATGAAAAACTGTTTTTT
.	TRBV25-1	few	TRBJ1-1	CASREEGFAEAFF	TGTGCCAGCAGGGAGGAAGGGTTCGCTGAAGCTTTCTTT
TRBD2	TRBV7-2	.	TRBJ2-3	CASSNRLAGSTDTQYF	TGTGCCAGCAGCAACCGACTAGCGGGTAGCACAGATACGCAGTATTTT
.	TRBV30	.	TRBJ1-1	CAWARVANTEAFF	TGTGCCTGGGCACGGGTCGCGAACACTGAAGCTTTCTTT